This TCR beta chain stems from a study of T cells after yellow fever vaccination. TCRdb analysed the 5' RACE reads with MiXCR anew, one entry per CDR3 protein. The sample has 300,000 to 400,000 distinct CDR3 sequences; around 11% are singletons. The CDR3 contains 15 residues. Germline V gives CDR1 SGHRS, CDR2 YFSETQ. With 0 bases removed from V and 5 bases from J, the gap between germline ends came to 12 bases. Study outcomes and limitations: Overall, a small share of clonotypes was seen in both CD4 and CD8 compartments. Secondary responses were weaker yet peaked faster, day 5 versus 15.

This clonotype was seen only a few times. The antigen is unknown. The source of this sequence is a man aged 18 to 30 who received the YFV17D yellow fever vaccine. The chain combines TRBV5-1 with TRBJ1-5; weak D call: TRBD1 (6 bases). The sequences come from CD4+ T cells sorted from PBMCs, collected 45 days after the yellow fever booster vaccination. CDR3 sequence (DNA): TGCGCCAGCAGCTTGGGACAGGACTCATATCAGCCCCAGCATTTT. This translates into CASSLGQDSYQPQHF.